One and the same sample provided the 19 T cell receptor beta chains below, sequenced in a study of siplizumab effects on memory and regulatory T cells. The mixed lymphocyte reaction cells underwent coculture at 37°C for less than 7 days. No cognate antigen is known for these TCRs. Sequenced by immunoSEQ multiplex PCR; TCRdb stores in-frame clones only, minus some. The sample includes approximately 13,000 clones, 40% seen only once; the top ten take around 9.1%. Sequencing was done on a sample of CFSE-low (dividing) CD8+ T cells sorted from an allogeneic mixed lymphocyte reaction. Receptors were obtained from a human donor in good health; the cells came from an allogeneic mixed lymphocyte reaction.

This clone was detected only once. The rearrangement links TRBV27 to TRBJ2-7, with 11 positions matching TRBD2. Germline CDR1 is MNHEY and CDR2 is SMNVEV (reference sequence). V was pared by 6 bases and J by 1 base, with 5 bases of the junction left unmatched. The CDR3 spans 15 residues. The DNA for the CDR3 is TGTGCCAGCAGGGTCACTAGCGGGAGTTCCTACGAGCAGTACTTC. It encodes CASRVTSGSSYEQYF.

CDR3 bases: TGTGCCAGCAGTTCCTGGACAGAGCCGGATCAGCCCCAGCATTTT. This encodes CASSSWTEPDQPQHF. This sequence joins TRBV27 and TRBJ1-5, with D possibly being TRBD1 (6 bases). The V gene's germline CDR1 is MNHEY and CDR2 SMNVEV (reference sequence). V was trimmed by 4 bases and J by 5 bases, leaving 15 bases between them. The CDR3 sequence is 15 residues long.

CDR3 in DNA: TGTGCCAGCAGCTCGGACAGCTACGAGCAGTACTTC. Translated: CASSSDSYEQYF. The chain uses TRBV11-2 and TRBJ2-7, with TRBD1 as a possible D gene (6 bases). CDR1 is SGHAT and CDR2 is FQNNGV in the germline V gene. The CDR3 has 12 residues. V lost 4 bases and J lost 3, with 7 bases in between.

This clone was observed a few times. In DNA form, the CDR3 reads TGTGCCAGTAGCCCAAGGGATTATAGCAATCAGCCCCAGCATTTT. This codes for CASSPRDYSNQPQHF. J is TRBJ1-5 and V is TRBV19; no firm D call. This CDR3 contains 15 residues. CDR1 is LNHDA and CDR2 is SQIVND in the germline V gene (reference sequence). V lost 6 bases, J lost 0 bases, and 12 bases lay in between. Based on the CDR3 plus reference TRBV19 and TRBJ1-5, the full variable domain is DGGITQSPKYLFRKEGQNVTLSCEQNLNHDAMYWYRQDPGQGLRLIYYSQIVNDFQKGDIAEGYSVSREKKESFPLTVTSAQKNPTAFYLCASSPRDYSNQPQHFGDGTRLSIL.

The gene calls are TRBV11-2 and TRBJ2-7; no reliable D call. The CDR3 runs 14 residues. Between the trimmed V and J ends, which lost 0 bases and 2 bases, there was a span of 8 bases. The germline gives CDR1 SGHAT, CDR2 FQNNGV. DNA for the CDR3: TGTGCCAGCAGCTTAGAGCCTTCGCCCTACGAGCAGTACTTC. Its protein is CASSLEPSPYEQYF.

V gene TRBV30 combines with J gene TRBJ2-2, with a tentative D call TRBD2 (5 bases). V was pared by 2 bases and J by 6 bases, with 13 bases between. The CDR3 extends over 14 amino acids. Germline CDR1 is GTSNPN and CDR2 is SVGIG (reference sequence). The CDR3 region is CAWSKDGLPGELFF. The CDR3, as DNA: TGTGCCTGGAGTAAAGATGGACTTCCCGGGGAGCTGTTTTTT.

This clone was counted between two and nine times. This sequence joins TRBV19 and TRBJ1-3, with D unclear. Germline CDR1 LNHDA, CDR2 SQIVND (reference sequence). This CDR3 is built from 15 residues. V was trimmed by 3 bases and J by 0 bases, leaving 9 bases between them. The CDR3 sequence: CASSIDSGSGNTIYF. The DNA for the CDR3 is TGTGCCAGTAGTATTGATTCAGGCTCTGGAAACACCATATATTTT.

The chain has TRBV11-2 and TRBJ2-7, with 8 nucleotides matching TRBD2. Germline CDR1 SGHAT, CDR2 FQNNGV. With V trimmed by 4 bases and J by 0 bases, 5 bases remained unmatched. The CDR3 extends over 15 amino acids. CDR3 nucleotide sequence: TGTGCCAGCAGCTCGCCCGCGGGAGGCTCCTACGAGCAGTACTTC. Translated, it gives CASSSPAGGSYEQYF. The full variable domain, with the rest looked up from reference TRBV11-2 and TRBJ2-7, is EAGVAQSPRYKIIEKRQSVAFWCNPISGHATLYWYQQILGQGPKLLIQFQNNGVVDDSQLPKDRFSAERLKGVDSTLKIQPAKLEDSAVYLCASSSPAGGSYEQYFGPGTRLTVT.

The CDR3 region is CASSVGQGVGDQPQHF. The CDR3 nucleotides are TGTGCCAGCAGCGTAGGGCAGGGGGTGGGCGATCAGCCCCAGCATTTT. The J gene is TRBJ1-5, the V gene TRBV9; 7 positions match TRBD1. CDR1 is SGDLS, CDR2 YYNGEE, per germline. The CDR3 runs to 16 residues. Trimming removed 0 bases from V and 5 bases from J; junction bases left unmatched: 8. The variable domain in full, completed from reference TRBV9 and TRBJ1-5, reads DSGVTQTPKHLITATGQRVTLRCSPRSGDLSVYWYQQSLDQGLQFLIQYYNGEERAKGNILERFSAQQFPDLHSELNLSSLELGDSALYFCASSVGQGVGDQPQHFGDGTRLSIL.

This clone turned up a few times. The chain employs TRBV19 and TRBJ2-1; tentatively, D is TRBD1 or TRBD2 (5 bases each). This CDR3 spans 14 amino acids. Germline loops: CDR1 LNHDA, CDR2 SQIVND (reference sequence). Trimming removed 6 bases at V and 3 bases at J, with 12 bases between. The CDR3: CASRLGTDYNEQFF. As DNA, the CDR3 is TGTGCCAGTAGACTCGGGACGGACTACAATGAGCAGTTCTTC.

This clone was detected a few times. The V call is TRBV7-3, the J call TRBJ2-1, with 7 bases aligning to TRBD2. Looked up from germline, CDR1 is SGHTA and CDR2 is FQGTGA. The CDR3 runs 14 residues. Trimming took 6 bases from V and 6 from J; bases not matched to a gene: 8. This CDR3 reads CASRDAGASNEQFF. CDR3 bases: TGTGCCAGCAGGGATGCGGGAGCTTCCAATGAGCAGTTCTTC.

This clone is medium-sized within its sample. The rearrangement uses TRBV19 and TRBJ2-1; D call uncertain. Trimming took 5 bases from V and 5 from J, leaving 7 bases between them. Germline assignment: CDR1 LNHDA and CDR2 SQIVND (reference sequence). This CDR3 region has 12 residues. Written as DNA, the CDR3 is TGTGCCAGTAGTCCGTTAGACAATGAGCAGTTCTTC. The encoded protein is CASSPLDNEQFF. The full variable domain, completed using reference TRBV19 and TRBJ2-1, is DGGITQSPKYLFRKEGQNVTLSCEQNLNHDAMYWYRQDPGQGLRLIYYSQIVNDFQKGDIAEGYSVSREKKESFPLTVTSAQKNPTAFYLCASSPLDNEQFFGPGTRLTVL.

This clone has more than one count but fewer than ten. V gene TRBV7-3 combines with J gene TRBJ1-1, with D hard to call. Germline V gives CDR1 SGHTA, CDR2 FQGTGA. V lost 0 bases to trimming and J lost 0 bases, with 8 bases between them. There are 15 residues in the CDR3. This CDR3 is CASSLTAGMNTEAFF. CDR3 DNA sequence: TGTGCCAGCAGCTTAACGGCTGGGATGAACACTGAAGCTTTCTTT.

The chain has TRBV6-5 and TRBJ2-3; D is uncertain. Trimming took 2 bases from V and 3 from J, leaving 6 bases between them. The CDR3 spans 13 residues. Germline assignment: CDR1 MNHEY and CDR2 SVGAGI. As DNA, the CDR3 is TGTGCCAGCAGTTACATCTCTACAGATACGCAGTATTTT. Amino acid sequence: CASSYISTDTQYF.

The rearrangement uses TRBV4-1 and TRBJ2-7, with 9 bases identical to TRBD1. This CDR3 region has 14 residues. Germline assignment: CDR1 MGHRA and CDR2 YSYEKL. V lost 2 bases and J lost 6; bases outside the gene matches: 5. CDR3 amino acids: CASSQLQGAGEQYF. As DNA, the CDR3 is TGCGCCAGCAGCCAACTACAGGGGGCAGGCGAGCAGTACTTC.

The DNA of the CDR3 is TGCGCCAGCAGCCCATCGACTGCAGGGGGCTTCTCCTACGAGCAGTACTTC. Protein product: CASSPSTAGGFSYEQYF. This chain uses TRBV5-1 with TRBJ2-7; 8 nucleotides align to TRBD1. This CDR3 comprises 17 residues. J was trimmed by 0 bases and V by 4 bases; bases with no gene match: 12. CDR1 and CDR2 from the germline V gene are SGHRS and YFSETQ.

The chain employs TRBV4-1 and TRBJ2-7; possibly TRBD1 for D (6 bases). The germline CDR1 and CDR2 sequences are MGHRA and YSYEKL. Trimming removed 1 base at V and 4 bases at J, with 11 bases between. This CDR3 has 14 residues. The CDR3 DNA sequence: TGCGCCAGCAGCCAAGTTGGGGGCAGGTACGAGCAGTACTTC. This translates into CASSQVGGRYEQYF.

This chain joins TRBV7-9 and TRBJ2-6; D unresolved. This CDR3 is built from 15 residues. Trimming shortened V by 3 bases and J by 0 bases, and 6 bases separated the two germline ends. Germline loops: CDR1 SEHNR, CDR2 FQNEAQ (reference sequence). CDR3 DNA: TGTGCCAGCAGCTTTACAGCCTCTGGGGCCAACGTCCTGACTTTC. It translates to CASSFTASGANVLTF.

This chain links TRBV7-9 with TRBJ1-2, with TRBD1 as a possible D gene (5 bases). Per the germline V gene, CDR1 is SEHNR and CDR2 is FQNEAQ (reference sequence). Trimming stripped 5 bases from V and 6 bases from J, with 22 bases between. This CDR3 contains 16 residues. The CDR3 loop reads CASSHQERAGVDGYTF. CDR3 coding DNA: TGTGCCAGCAGCCATCAGGAGAGGGCGGGGGTCGATGGCTACACCTTC.